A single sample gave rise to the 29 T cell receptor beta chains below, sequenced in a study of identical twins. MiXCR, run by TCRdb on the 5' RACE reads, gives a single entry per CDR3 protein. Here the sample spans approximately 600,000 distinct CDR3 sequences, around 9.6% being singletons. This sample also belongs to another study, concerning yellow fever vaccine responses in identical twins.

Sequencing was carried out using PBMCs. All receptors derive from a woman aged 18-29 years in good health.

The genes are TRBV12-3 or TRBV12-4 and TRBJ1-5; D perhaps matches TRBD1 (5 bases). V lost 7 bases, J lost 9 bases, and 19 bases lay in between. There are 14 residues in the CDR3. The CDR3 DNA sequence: TGTGCCAGCACTTTTTCAAGTACGGGGCCGCCCCAGCATTTT. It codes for CASTFSSTGPPQHF.

This CDR3 is CASSVDQGNSDTQYF. The CDR3 nucleotides read TGTGCCAGCAGCGTCGATCAGGGGAATTCGGATACGCAGTATTTT. The rearrangement links TRBV11-2 to TRBJ2-3, with D possibly being TRBD1 (6 bases). This CDR3 comprises 15 residues. V lost 5 bases, J lost 6 bases, and 18 bases lay in between. Per the germline V gene, CDR1 is SGHAT and CDR2 is FQNNGV.

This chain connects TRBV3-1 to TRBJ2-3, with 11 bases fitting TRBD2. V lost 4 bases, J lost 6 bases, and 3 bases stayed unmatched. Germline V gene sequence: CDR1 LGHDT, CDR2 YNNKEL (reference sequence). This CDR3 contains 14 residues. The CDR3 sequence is CASSRTSGGDTQYF. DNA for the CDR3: TGTGCCAGCAGCCGTACTAGCGGGGGTGATACGCAGTATTTT.

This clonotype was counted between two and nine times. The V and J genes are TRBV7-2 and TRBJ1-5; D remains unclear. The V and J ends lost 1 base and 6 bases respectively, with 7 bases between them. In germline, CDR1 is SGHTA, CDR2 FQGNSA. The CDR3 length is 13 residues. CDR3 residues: CASSLEGIQPQHF. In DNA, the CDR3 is TGTGCCAGCAGCTTAGAGGGAATTCAGCCCCAGCATTTT.

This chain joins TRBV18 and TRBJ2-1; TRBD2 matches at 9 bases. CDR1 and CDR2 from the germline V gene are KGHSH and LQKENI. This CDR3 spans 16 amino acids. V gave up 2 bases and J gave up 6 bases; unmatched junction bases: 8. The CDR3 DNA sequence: TGTGCCAGCTCACCAATAGCGGGGGATAACTCCAATGAGCAGTTCTTC. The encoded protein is CASSPIAGDNSNEQFF.

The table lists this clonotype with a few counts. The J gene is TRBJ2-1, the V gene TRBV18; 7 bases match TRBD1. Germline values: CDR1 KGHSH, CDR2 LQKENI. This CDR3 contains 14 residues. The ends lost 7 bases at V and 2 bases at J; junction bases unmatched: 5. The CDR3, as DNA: TGTGCCAGCTGCGCCGGGACAGCCTACAATGAGCAGTTCTTC. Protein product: CASCAGTAYNEQFF.

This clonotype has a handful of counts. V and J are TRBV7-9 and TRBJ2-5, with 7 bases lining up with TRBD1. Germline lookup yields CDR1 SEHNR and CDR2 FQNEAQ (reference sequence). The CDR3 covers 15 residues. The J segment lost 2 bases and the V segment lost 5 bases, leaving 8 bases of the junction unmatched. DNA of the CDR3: TGTGCCAGCAGCCACAACAGGGGTTTACAAGAGACCCAGTACTTC. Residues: CASSHNRGLQETQYF. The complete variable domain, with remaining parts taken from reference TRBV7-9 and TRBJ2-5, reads DTGVSQNPRHKITKRGQNVTFRCDPISEHNRLYWYRQTLGQGPEFLTYFQNEAQLEKSRLLSDRFSAERPKGSFSTLEIQRTEQGDSAMYLCASSHNRGLQETQYFGPGTRLLVL.

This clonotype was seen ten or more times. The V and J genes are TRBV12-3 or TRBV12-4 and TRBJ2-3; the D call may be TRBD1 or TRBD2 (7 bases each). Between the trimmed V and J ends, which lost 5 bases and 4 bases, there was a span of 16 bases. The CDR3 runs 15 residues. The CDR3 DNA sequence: TGTGCCAGCAGTCCGAACAGGGGAGGGGCAGATACGCAGTATTTT. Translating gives CASSPNRGGADTQYF.

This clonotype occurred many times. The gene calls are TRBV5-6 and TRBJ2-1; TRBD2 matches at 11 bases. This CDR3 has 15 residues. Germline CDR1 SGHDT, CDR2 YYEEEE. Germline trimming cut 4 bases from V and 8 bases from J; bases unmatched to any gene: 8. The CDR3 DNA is TGTGCCAGCAGCCAGCTAGCGGGGGGAGGCTATGAGCAGTTCTTC. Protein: CASSQLAGGGYEQFF.

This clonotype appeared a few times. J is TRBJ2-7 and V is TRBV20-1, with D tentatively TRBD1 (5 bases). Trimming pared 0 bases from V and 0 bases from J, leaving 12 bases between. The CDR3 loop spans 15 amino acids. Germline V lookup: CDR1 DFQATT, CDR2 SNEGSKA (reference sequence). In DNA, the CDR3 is TGCAGTGCTAGAGATTTTTCCGACAGCTCCTACGAGCAGTACTTC. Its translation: CSARDFSDSSYEQYF.

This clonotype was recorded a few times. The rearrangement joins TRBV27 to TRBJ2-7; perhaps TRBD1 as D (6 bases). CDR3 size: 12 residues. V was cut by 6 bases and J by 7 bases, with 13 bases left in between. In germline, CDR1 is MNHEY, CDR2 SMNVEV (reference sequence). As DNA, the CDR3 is TGTGCCAGCAGCAAGAACAGGGTGGAGCAGTACTTC. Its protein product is CASSKNRVEQYF.

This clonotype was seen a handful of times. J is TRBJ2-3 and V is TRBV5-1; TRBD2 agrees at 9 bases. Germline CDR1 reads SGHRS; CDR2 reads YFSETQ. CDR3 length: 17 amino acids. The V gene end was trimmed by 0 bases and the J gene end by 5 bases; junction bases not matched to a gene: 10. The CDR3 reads CASSLGRGSGSEDTQYF. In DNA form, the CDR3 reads TGCGCCAGCAGCTTGGGGCGAGGTAGCGGGAGTGAAGATACGCAGTATTTT.

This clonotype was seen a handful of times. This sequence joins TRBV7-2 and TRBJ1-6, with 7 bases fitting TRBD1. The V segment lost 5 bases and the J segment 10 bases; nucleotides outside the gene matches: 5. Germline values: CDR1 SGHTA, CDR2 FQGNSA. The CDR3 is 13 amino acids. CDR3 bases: TGTGCCAGCAGCCGTCCGGGACAGTCACCCCTCCACTTT. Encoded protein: CASSRPGQSPLHF.

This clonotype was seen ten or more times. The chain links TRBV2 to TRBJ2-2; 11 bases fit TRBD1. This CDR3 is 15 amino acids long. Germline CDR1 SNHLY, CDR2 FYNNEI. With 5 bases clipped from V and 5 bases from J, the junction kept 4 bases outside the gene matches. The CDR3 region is CASSRTGGGTGELFF. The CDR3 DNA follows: TGTGCCAGCAGTAGGACAGGGGGCGGAACCGGGGAGCTGTTTTTT. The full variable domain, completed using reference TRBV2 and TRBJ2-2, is EPEVTQTPSHQVTQMGQEVILRCVPISNHLYFYWYRQILGQKVEFLVSFYNNEISEKSEIFDDQFSVERPDGSNFTLKIRSTKLEDSAMYFCASSRTGGGTGELFFGEGSRLTVL.

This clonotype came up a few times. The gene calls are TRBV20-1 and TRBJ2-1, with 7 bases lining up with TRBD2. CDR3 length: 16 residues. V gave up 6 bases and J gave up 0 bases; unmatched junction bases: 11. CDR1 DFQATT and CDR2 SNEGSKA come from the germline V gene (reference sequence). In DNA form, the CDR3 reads TGCAGTGCCGACCAATCTAGCGGTAACTCCTACAATGAGCAGTTCTTC. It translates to CSADQSSGNSYNEQFF.

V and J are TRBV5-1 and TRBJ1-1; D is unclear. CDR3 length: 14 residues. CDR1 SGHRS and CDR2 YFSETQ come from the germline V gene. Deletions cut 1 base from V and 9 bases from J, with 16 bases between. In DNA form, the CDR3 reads TGCGCCAGCAGCTTGACCCAATATGGTGACCAAGCTTTCTTT. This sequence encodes CASSLTQYGDQAFF. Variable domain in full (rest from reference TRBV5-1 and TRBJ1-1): KAGVTQTPRYLIKTRGQQVTLSCSPISGHRSVSWYQQTPGQGLQFLFEYFSETQRNKGNFPGRFSGRQFSNSRSEMNVSTLELGDSALYLCASSLTQYGDQAFFGQGTRLTVV.

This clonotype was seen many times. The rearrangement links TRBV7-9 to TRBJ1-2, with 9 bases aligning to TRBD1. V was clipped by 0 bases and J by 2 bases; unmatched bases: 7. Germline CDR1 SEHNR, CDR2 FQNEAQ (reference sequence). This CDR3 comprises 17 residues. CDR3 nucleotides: TGTGCCAGCAGCTTAGCACCGGGGACAGGGAAGAACTATGGCTACACCTTC. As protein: CASSLAPGTGKNYGYTF.

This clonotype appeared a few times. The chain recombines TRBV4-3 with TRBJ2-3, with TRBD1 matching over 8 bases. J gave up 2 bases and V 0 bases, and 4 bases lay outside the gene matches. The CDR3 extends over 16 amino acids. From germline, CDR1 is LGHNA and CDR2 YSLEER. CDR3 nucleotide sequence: TGCGCCAGCAGCCAAGATCGGACAGGGACCACAGATACGCAGTATTTT. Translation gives CASSQDRTGTTDTQYF.

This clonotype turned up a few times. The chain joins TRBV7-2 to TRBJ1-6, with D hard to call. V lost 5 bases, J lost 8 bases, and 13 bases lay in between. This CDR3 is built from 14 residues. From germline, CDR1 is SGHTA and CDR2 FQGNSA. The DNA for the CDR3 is TGTGCCAGCAGCCGACATGGTGCGGATTCACCCCTCCACTTT. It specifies CASSRHGADSPLHF.

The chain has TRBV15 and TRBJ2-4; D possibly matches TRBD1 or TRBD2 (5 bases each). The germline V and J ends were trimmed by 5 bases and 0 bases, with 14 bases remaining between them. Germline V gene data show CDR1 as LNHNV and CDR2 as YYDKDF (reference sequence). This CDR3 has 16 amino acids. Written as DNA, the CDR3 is TGTGCCACCAGCCCCTTGGGGGACCTAGCCAAAAACATTCAGTACTTC. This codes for CATSPLGDLAKNIQYF. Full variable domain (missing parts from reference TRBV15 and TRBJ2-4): DAMVIQNPRYQVTQFGKPVTLSCSQTLNHNVMYWYQQKSSQAPKLLFHYYDKDFNNEADTPDNFQSRRPNTSFCFLDIRSPGLGDTAMYLCATSPLGDLAKNIQYFGAGTRLSVL.

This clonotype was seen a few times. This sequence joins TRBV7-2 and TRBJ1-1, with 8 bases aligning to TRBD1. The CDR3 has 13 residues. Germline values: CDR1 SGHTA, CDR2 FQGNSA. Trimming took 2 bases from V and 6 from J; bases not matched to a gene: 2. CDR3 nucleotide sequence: TGTGCCAGCAGCTTAATACAGGGGGCTGAAGCTTTCTTT. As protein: CASSLIQGAEAFF.

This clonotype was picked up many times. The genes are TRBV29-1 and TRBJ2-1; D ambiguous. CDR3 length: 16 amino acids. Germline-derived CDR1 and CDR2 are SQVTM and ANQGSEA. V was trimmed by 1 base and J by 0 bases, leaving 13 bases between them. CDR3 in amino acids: CSVEGAVISSYNEQFF. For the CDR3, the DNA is TGCAGCGTTGAAGGCGCGGTTATTAGCTCCTACAATGAGCAGTTCTTC.

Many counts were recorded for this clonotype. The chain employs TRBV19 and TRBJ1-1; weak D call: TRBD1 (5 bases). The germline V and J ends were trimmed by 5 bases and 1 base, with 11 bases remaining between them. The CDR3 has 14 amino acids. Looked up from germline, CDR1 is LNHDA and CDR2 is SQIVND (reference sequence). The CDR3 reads CASSRRDGNTEAFF. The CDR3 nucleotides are TGTGCCAGTAGTCGTCGGGACGGGAACACTGAAGCTTTCTTT. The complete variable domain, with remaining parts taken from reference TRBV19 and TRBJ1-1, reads DGGITQSPKYLFRKEGQNVTLSCEQNLNHDAMYWYRQDPGQGLRLIYYSQIVNDFQKGDIAEGYSVSREKKESFPLTVTSAQKNPTAFYLCASSRRDGNTEAFFGQGTRLTVV.

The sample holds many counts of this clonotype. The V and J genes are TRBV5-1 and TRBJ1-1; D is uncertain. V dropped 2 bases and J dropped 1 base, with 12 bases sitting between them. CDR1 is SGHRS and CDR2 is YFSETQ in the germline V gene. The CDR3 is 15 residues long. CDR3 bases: TGCGCCAGCAGCTTCGGGGTAGCTAAGAACACTGAAGCTTTCTTT. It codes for CASSFGVAKNTEAFF.

In DNA, the CDR3 is TGTGCCAGCAGCTCACCACCCGGCGCGGCTACAGATACGCAGTATTTT. It yields the protein CASSSPPGAATDTQYF. This chain joins TRBV7-2 and TRBJ2-3; D uncertain. The CDR3 has 16 amino acids. Per the germline V gene, CDR1 is SGHTA and CDR2 is FQGNSA. V was cut by 4 bases and J by 3 bases, with 17 bases left in between.

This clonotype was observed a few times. The CDR3 DNA reads as TGTGCCAGCAGCCAAGAACGGGGGCGGGAGGGGCTCGGGGAGCAGTACTTC. It encodes CASSQERGREGLGEQYF. The V and J genes are TRBV4-2 and TRBJ2-7; TRBD2 matches at 9 bases. With V trimmed by 0 bases and J by 7 bases, 13 bases remained unmatched. CDR1 and CDR2 from the germline V gene are LGHNA and YNFKEQ. This CDR3 is built from 17 residues.

The CDR3 DNA sequence: TGTGCCAGCAGTCCCTTGGTTCCGGACAGGGGGCCCTCCTACGAGCAGTACTTC. It is translated as CASSPLVPDRGPSYEQYF. The V call is TRBV28, the J call TRBJ2-7; 11 nucleotides line up with TRBD1. The CDR3 length is 18 residues. Germline CDR1 and CDR2: MDHEN and SYDVKM. The V segment lost 5 bases and the J segment 0 bases; nucleotides outside the gene matches: 12.

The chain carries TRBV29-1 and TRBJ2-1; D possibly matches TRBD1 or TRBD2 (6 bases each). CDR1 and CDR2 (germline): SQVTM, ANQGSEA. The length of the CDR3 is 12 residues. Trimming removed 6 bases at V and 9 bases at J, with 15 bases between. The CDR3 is CSVQGGIGEQFF. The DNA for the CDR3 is TGCAGCGTACAGGGAGGAATTGGTGAGCAGTTCTTC.

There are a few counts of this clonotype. The CDR3, as DNA: TGTGCCAGCAGCCAAGTTACTACCCCAATAACAGATACGCAGTATTTT. Its protein product is CASSQVTTPITDTQYF. The V gene is TRBV3-1, the J gene TRBJ2-3, with D unclear. This CDR3 comprises 16 residues. V dropped 1 base and J dropped 3 bases, with 14 bases sitting between them. In germline, CDR1 is LGHDT, CDR2 YNNKEL (reference sequence).